Below, 24 T cell receptor beta chains from the same sample are listed, as sequenced in a study of monozygotic twins with inflammatory bowel disease. TCRdb re-called the 5' RACE reads, yielding one record per CDR3 amino acid sequence without DNA. The sample table sets out 210,000 or so distinct CDR3 sequences. The sequencing input was blood. These receptors were collected from a human donor with ulcerative colitis or Crohn's disease, or a healthy co-twin of an affected twin (not recorded which).

The chain couples TRBV2 to TRBJ2-5; no DNA is available, so the TRBD2 call from TCRdb remains unchecked. Germline V gene lookup returns CDR1 SNHLY and CDR2 FYNNEI. The CDR3 extends over 14 amino acids. The CDR3: CASSDSGLEETQYF.

The chain carries TRBV28 and TRBJ2-4; TCRdb proposes TRBD1, but this gene call is untestable without DNA. Germline loops: CDR1 MDHEN, CDR2 SYDVKM. CDR3 length: 12 residues. The CDR3 sequence: CASSPRYGGQYF.

The CDR3 here is CASSSGLAGADNEQFF. The chain employs TRBV19 and TRBJ2-1; TCRdb's D call of TRBD2 is untestable without DNA. The CDR3 totals 16 residues. Germline V gene data show CDR1 as LNHDA and CDR2 as SQIVND (reference sequence).

The chain has TRBV5-1 and TRBJ1-5. Germline CDR1 and CDR2: SGHRS and YFSETQ. CDR3 length: 15 residues. The CDR3 reads CASSFAPNSNQPQHF.

The chain combines TRBV7-3 with TRBJ2-5; the TRBD1 assignment by TCRdb is unverifiable without DNA. Germline lookup yields CDR1 SGHTA and CDR2 FQGTGA. CDR3 size: 13 residues. CDR3 sequence: CASSFFQGETQYF.

The chain is built from TRBV5-1 and TRBJ1-1. Germline V gene sequence: CDR1 SGHRS, CDR2 YFSETQ. CDR3 size: 14 residues. CDR3 in amino acids: CASSSGQPSTEAFF.

V gene TRBV7-2 combines with J gene TRBJ2-1; the TCRdb D gene call, TRBD1, has no DNA to confirm it. This CDR3 has 16 residues. The germline gives CDR1 SGHTA, CDR2 FQGNSA. CDR3 loop: CASSPRQGSSYNEQFF.

The chain combines TRBV19 with TRBJ1-3. CDR3 length: 15 amino acids. Germline CDR1 LNHDA, CDR2 SQIVND (reference sequence). CDR3 sequence reads: CASTFGWGAGNTIYF.

This chain joins TRBV10-3 and TRBJ2-5. This CDR3 contains 15 residues. The germline V gene has CDR1 ENHRY and CDR2 SYGVKD. CDR3 in amino acids: CAISASTGIQETQYF.

The chain joins TRBV11-1 to TRBJ2-1; checking the TCRdb D call of TRBD2 is not possible without DNA. CDR1 and CDR2 (germline): SGHAT, FQDESV (reference sequence). The length of the CDR3 is 18 residues. CDR3 region: CASSAHSTSGRSANEQFF. The full variable domain, its missing parts supplied by reference TRBV11-1 and TRBJ2-1, is EAEVAQSPRYKITEKSQAVAFWCDPISGHATLYWYRQILGQGPELLVQFQDESVVDDSQLPKDRFSAERLKGVDSTLKIQPAELGDSAMYLCASSAHSTSGRSANEQFFGPGTRLTVL.

The V gene is TRBV28, the J gene TRBJ2-3; without DNA, the TCRdb call of TRBD1 cannot be checked. This CDR3 is built from 17 residues. Germline CDR1 is MDHEN and CDR2 is SYDVKM. CDR3 loop: CASSSIFRDRGTDTQYF.

The chain employs TRBV10-3 and TRBJ2-3; TCRdb calls TRBD2, which cannot be checked without DNA. This CDR3 is built from 15 residues. Germline-derived CDR1 and CDR2 are ENHRY and SYGVKD. CDR3: CAIRGGAGVEDTQYF.

V and J are TRBV10-3 and TRBJ2-3; the TCRdb call, TRBD2, lacks DNA for checking. This CDR3 has 14 residues. CDR1 is ENHRY, CDR2 SYGVKD, per germline. The chain's CDR3 is CAISHGLYTDTQYF.

The V and J genes are TRBV2 and TRBJ2-3; TCRdb lists TRBD1, though no DNA is available to test this call. Looked up from germline, CDR1 is SNHLY and CDR2 is FYNNEI. The CDR3 is 15 residues long. This CDR3 is CASSEGGQGADTQYF.

The chain uses TRBV7-9 and TRBJ1-1; there is no DNA to check the TCRdb D call of TRBD1. The CDR3 covers 15 residues. Germline V gene data show CDR1 as SEHNR and CDR2 as FQNEAQ (reference sequence). This CDR3 is CASSLIAGEATEAFF.

The V and J genes are TRBV20-1 and TRBJ2-1; checking the TCRdb D call of TRBD1 is not possible without DNA. This CDR3 region has 14 residues. Germline loops: CDR1 DFQATT, CDR2 SNEGSKA (reference sequence). The CDR3 spells CSAGPGQGYNEQFF.

The J gene is TRBJ2-1, the V gene TRBV5-4; lacking DNA, the TRBD1 call made by TCRdb goes unchecked. The CDR3 is 20 residues long. Per the germline V gene, CDR1 is SGHNT and CDR2 is YYREEE (reference sequence). This CDR3 is CASSLGEGQVNVPGYNEQFF.

The gene calls are TRBV18 and TRBJ1-5; TCRdb's D gene call, TRBD1, goes unchecked for lack of DNA. Per the germline V gene, CDR1 is KGHSH and CDR2 is LQKENI. The CDR3 sequence is 15 residues long. The CDR3 spells CASSPDRGFNQPQHF.

The chain carries TRBV12-3 or TRBV12-4 and TRBJ2-2. The CDR3 sequence is 11 residues long. The CDR3 spells CASTRTGELFF.

The chain carries TRBV5-1 and TRBJ1-2. Germline V lookup: CDR1 SGHRS, CDR2 YFSETQ. CDR3 size: 12 residues. The CDR3 sequence is CASSFDGDGYTF. The complete variable domain, with remaining parts taken from reference TRBV5-1 and TRBJ1-2, reads KAGVTQTPRYLIKTRGQQVTLSCSPISGHRSVSWYQQTPGQGLQFLFEYFSETQRNKGNFPGRFSGRQFSNSRSEMNVSTLELGDSALYLCASSFDGDGYTFGSGTRLTVV.

The genes are TRBV7-9 and TRBJ2-1; TCRdb picks TRBD2, but there is no DNA to check that call. CDR1 is SEHNR and CDR2 is FQNEAQ in the germline V gene (reference sequence). This CDR3 comprises 15 residues. The CDR3 reads CASSLNGGAYNEQFF.

This chain connects TRBV19 to TRBJ2-2; TCRdb's D call, TRBD1, is unchecked because there is no DNA. CDR1 is LNHDA and CDR2 is SQIVND in the germline V gene (reference sequence). The CDR3 is 15 residues long. The CDR3 loop is CASSIDMGQAGELFF.

The genes are TRBV9 and TRBJ1-3. This CDR3 has 12 amino acids. The germline gives CDR1 SGDLS, CDR2 YYNGEE. The CDR3 spells CASSVQGNTIYF.

This chain connects TRBV13 to TRBJ2-7. The CDR3 spans 15 residues. Per germline, CDR1 PRHDT and CDR2 FYEKMQ (reference sequence). The CDR3 reads CASSFLQTYPYEQYF.